This TCR beta chain was found in a study of control samples from healthy donors and cancer patients. Data came from immunoSEQ multiplex PCR; TCRdb stores just in-frame clones and leaves some out. The sample has 80,000 or so clones, 90% to 95% seen once. This CDR3 comprises 14 residues. The germline gives CDR1 SGHAT, CDR2 FQNNGV. Deletions cut 5 bases from V and 5 bases from J, with 13 bases between. This clone was seen a single time. The sequenced material came from blood. This TCR came from a woman in her thirties or forties in good health. The V and J genes are TRBV11-2 and TRBJ2-4, with D unresolved. DNA of the CDR3: TGTGCCAGCAGCCCAAACTGGCTCCAAAACATTCAGTACTTC. This encodes CASSPNWLQNIQYF.